The clone carrying this T cell receptor beta chain has more than one count but fewer than ten. Noted treatment: randomized to nivolumab then ipilimumab (arm A) or the reverse (arm B). Libraries were prepared by immunoSEQ multiplex PCR; TCRdb keeps only in-frame clonotypes and omits some of them. The sample carries 12,000 or so clones, 82% recorded once. This CDR3 is 15 amino acids long. Trimming cost V 3 bases and J 4 bases, with 14 bases left between them. The V gene's germline CDR1 is SGHRS and CDR2 YFSETQ. The data originate from a study of sequential checkpoint blockade in melanoma. The clonotype was recovered from a human donor with melanoma. The material was CD8+ T cells sorted from blood (inferred from file names), obtained from a patient given nivolumab and ipilimumab in sequence. The V and J genes are TRBV5-1 and TRBJ2-1; tentative D call: TRBD1 (6 bases). In nucleotides, the CDR3 is TGCGCCAGCAGCTACTTCGGGACACCGTACAATGAGCAGTTCTTC. This codes for CASSYFGTPYNEQFF.